These 3 T cell receptor beta chains originate from one sample sequenced in a study of T cells in localized non-small cell lung cancer. The protocol was immunoSEQ multiplex PCR, while the TCRdb copy is restricted to in-frame clones and leaves out a portion. The data show 58,000 or so clones, roughly 88% seen once. Source: peripheral blood, taken before any cancer treatment. These TCRs come from a woman aged 40-69 years with stage I lung adenocarcinoma.

V and J are TRBV19 and TRBJ1-4; the D is unclear. V was cut by 5 bases and J by 0 bases, with 7 bases left in between. This CDR3 region has 14 residues. Germline V lookup: CDR1 LNHDA, CDR2 SQIVND (reference sequence). Here the CDR3 reads CASSGRATNEKLFF. DNA of the CDR3: TGTGCCAGTAGTGGACGGGCAACTAATGAAAAACTGTTTTTT.

The V and J genes are TRBV7-6 and TRBJ2-3, with TRBD2 as a possible D gene (6 bases). Trimming pared 2 bases from V and 0 bases from J, leaving 12 bases between. CDR3 length equals 16 residues. CDR1 and CDR2 from the germline V gene are SGHVS and FNYEAQ. The DNA of the CDR3 is TGTGCCAGCAGCTTAAAGAGAAGCGGGAGCACAGATACGCAGTATTTT. Translating it yields CASSLKRSGSTDTQYF.

This chain links TRBV7-2 with TRBJ1-2, with 10 bases lining up with TRBD1. With V trimmed by 4 bases and J by 9 bases, 2 bases remained unmatched. CDR1 is SGHTA and CDR2 is FQGNSA in the germline V gene. The CDR3 runs to 12 residues. The CDR3 DNA reads TGTGCCAGCAGCTCGACAGGGGGCCGCTACACCTTC. This codes for CASSSTGGRYTF.